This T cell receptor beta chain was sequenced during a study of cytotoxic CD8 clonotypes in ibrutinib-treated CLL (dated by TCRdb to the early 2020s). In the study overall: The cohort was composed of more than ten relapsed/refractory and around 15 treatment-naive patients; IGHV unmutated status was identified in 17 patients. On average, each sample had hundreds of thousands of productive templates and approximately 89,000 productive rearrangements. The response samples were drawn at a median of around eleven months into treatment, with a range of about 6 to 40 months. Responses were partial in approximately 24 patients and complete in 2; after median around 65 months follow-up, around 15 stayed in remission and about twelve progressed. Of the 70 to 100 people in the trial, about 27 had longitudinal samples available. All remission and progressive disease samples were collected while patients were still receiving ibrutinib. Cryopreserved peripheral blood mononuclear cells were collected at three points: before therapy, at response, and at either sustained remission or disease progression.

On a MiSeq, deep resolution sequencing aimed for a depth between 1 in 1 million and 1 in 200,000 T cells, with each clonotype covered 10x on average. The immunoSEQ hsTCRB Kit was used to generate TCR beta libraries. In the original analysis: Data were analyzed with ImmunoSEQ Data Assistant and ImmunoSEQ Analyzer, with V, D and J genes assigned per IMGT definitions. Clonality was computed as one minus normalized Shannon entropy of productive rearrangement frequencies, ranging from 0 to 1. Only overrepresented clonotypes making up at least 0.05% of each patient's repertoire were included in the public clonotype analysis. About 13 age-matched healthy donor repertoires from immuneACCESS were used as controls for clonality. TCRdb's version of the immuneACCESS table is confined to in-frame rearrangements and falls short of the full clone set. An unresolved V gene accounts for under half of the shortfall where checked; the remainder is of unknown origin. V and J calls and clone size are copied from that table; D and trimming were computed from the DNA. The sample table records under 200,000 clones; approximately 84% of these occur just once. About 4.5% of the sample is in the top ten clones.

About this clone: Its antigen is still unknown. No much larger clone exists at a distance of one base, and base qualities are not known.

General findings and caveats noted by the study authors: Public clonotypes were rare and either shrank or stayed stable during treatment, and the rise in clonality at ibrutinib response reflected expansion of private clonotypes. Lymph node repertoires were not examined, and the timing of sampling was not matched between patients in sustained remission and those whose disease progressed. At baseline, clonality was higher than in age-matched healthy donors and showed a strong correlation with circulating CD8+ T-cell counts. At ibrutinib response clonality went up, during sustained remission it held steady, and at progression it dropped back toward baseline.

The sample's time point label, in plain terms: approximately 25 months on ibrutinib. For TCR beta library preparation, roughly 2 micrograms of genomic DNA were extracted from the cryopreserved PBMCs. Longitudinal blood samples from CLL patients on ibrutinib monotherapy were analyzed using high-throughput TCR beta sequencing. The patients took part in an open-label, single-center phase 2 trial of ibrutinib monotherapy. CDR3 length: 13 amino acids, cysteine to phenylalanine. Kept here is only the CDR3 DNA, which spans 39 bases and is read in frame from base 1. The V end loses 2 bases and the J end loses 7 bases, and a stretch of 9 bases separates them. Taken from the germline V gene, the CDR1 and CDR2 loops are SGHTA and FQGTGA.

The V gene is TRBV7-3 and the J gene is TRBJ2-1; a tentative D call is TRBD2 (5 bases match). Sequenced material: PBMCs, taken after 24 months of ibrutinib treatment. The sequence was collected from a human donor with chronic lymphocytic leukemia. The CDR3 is CASSLRRTNEQFF. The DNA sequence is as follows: TGTGCCAGCAGCTTACGCAGGACTAATGAGCAGTTCTTC.